These 2 T cell receptor beta chains share one sample of origin, sequenced in a study of T cells in localized non-small cell lung cancer. The repertoire was sequenced with immunoSEQ multiplex PCR; TCRdb's copy has only in-frame clones and lacks some. This sample has roughly 21,000 clones, with less than 95% found just once. Sample: peripheral blood, taken before any cancer treatment. The receptors come from a woman aged 40-70 years with stage I lung adenocarcinoma.

This clone was counted a single time. This sequence joins TRBV11-3 and TRBJ1-6; 9 bases align to TRBD1. The CDR3 length is 16 residues. From germline, CDR1 is SGHNT and CDR2 YENEEA. V shed 1 base and J 8 bases; nucleotides not matched to a gene: 6. The CDR3 loop reads CASSLGGGQGYSPLHF. The CDR3 nucleotides read TGTGCCAGCAGCTTAGGGGGGGGACAGGGTTATTCACCCCTCCACTTT.

The chain uses TRBV11-2 and TRBJ1-1; D remains ambiguous. Trimming stripped 1 base from V and 3 bases from J, with 9 bases between. Germline CDR1 reads SGHAT; CDR2 reads FQNNGV. CDR3 length: 14 residues. This CDR3 is CASSLVPQDTEAFF. The CDR3 DNA reads TGTGCCAGCAGCTTAGTTCCCCAAGACACTGAAGCTTTCTTT.